This record covers a single T cell receptor (beta chain). Its antigen is unidentified. The data belong to a study of a mutant IDH1 vaccine in newly diagnosed glioma. Clones were sequenced by immunoSEQ multiplex PCR, and TCRdb holds only the in-frame ones, with some missing. Counted here are more than 55,000 clones, 80% to 85% occurring once; the ten biggest clones make up 3.5% to 5%. Regarding time point: week 35, safety follow-up. Doses of 300 ug of mutant IDH1 20-mer peptide were given with topical imiquimod. Specimen: PBMCs, collected from a glioma patient whose treatment included an IDH1 peptide vaccine. The receptor was derived from a man aged 25-40 years with glioma.

Here the CDR3 reads CASSATSGESSYEQYF. CDR3 in DNA: TGCGCCAGCAGCGCGACTAGCGGGGAGAGCTCCTACGAGCAGTACTTC. J is TRBJ2-7 and V is TRBV5-1; 11 bases match TRBD2. J gave up 0 bases and V 4 bases, and 6 bases lay outside the gene matches. Germline lookup yields CDR1 SGHRS and CDR2 YFSETQ. This CDR3 spans 16 amino acids.